This T cell receptor (beta chain) is drawn from a study of shared clonotypes between healthy human individuals (dated by TCRdb to the early 2020s). With respect to the entire study: A few men and two women, aged 18 to 49 years, made up the cohort. For each donor, CD4 naive and CD4 memory were each run on three plates, CD8 naive on two plates, and CD8 memory on one plate. Blood TCR repertoires of roughly five healthy adults were deeply sequenced to estimate repertoire size and the extent of clonotype sharing between individuals. Different laboratories and diverse techniques were used to prepare libraries and sequence TCR repertoires, to increase sequencing depth and limit assay-specific biases. Each donor's leukapheresis produced roughly between roughly 0.85 and 9.5 billion PBMCs.

Broader findings and caveats from the paper: Naive subsets generally had larger estimated clonotype richness than memory subsets. Even with the large sequencing depth, rarefaction of the sorted-subset datasets indicated that sequencing was incomplete. Sampling was limited to blood, and TCR repertoires in tissue likely differ from TCR repertoires in blood. Roughly 5.2% of naive CD4, 3.5% of naive CD8, 2% to 2.5% of memory CD4, and around 0.4% of memory CD8 clonotypes were shared across several donors. Clonotypes shared by all four sorted-subset donors showed higher generation probabilities than non-shared clonotypes. The genetic and exposure-history diversity represented was limited by the small number of donors. Based on pairwise subsampling, the degree of clonotype sharing among donors was expected to be affected by sequencing depth.

The germline V gene (reference sequence) gives CDR1 as SEHNR and CDR2 as FQNEAQ. From the cysteine through the phenylalanine, the CDR3 covers 13 amino acids. Only the CDR3 part of the read is kept: 39 bases, read in frame from the first base. The V and J ends are trimmed by 6 bases and 6 bases, leaving 11 bases between them. Using the deep immunoSEQ assay, multiplex PCR amplified TCR CDR3 regions from genomic DNA. For each cell subset, the extracted genomic DNA was distributed evenly across all wells of several immunoSEQ 96-well plates, and each plate served as one replicate. For sorted subsets, roughly 190 ng of genomic DNA, equivalent to some 30,000 T cell genomes, went into each replicate PCR. Purified libraries were measured with a Qubit 3.0 fluorometer, size-checked on a Bioanalyzer 2100, and measured again with the KAPA Library Quantification kit. Each immunoSEQ 96-well plate was sequenced on its own single-read 150-cycle Illumina NextSeq 550 flow cell. From the authors' description of their analysis: Because only junctional sequences without quality scores were contained in the immunoSEQ output, filtering matching that applied to full-length reads could not be performed. To assign V/J genes and CDR3, sequences were annotated using PyIR, a Python wrapper for IgBLAST v1.9, with IMGT germline references. Any read was removed if the V/J assignment was weak (E-value above 1e-6), the CDR3 was missing, or the read contained stop codons, out-of-frame junctions, or ambiguous translated residues. V3J clonotypes were defined as sequences sharing an identical inferred V gene, J gene, and CDR3 amino acid sequence. Percentage overlap between repertoires was calculated by dividing the number of shared unique clonotypes by the size of the smaller repertoire. Richness of each repertoire was evaluated using RTK rarefaction, the Chao1 estimator, and Recon v2.1 estimates of unobserved clonotypes. OLGA was used to compute generation probabilities for all TCRbeta clonotypes that the gDNA method yielded from a few donors. Not all clones reach the TCRdb copy of this immuneACCESS table, which keeps in-frame sequences only. Checked studies attribute under half of the gap to unresolved V genes and leave the rest unexplained. Clonal size and the V and J genes are those of that table, whereas D and trimming came from the DNA. Within this sample are around 720,000 clones, with 73% of them counted one time only. 1.5% to 2% of the sample belongs to the ten largest clones.

For this clone: The antigen it binds to is not known. No base-level quality is on record; no much larger clone is a single base apart.

Healthy HIV-negative adults with no recently reported acute infections or vaccinations were included as donors. Only Caucasian adults living in Nashville, Tennessee, USA were represented among the donors. CD4+ T cells were enriched by magnetic negative selection, after which naive cells were positively selected on CD45RA and the negative fraction was taken as the memory subset. Blood was collected by leukapheresis, and PBMCs were isolated by Ficoll-Histopaque density gradient centrifugation and then cryopreserved in liquid nitrogen vapor phase. Analytical flow cytometry was used to check the purity and quantity of each magnetically sorted T cell population. From each sorted fraction, genomic DNA was isolated and quantified by UV absorbance on a Nanodrop 2000c.

The sequenced material came from memory CD4+ T cells sorted from blood. The intended sense of this specimen's cell subset or site label: CD45RA-negative fraction. The receptor was derived from a woman in her thirties in good health. The V and J genes are TRBV7-9 and TRBJ2-2, and TRBD1 may be the D gene, going by 5 matching bases. The bases are TGTGCCAGCAGGGAAAACAGGTCCGGGGAGCTGTTTTTT. Its amino acids are CASRENRSGELFF.